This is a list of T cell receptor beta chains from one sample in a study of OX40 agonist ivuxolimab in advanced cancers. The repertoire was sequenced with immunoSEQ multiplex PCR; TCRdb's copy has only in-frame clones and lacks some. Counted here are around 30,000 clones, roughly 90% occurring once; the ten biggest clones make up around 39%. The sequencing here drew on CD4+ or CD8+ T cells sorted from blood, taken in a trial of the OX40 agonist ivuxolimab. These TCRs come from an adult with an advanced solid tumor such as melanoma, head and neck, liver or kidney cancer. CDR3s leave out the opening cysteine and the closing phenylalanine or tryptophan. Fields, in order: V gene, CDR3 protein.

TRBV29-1	SVGPWGGRQPQH
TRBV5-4	ASSARQGRGVGGYT
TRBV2	ASAGLGGPDTQY
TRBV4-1	ASSQEANQPQH
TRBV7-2	ASSQTPAGDSYNEQF
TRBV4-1	ASSQEASAGGGEAF
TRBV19	ASSIGLAGVSSYNEQF
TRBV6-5	ASSYSGTGANVLT
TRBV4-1	ASSPRAGAYNEQF
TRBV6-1	ASSEYGEGPYGYT
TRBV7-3	ASSLSWADNEQF
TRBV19	ASSIGRALFYGYT
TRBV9	ASSVVASGTDTQY
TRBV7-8	ASLGSGTGNYGYT
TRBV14	ASSPWDGPVVEAF
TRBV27	ASSLSGGEQY
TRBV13	ASSLGAGNQPQH
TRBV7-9	ASTPTGDSYEQY
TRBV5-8	ASSLLGNNEQF
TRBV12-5	ASGFGKETQY
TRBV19	ASSNGLAYYEQY
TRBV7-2	ASSSSIYSNQPQH
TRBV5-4	ASSLGDSRGEQY
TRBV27	ASSSPPRVDTQY
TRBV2	ASSERLAGVSEQY
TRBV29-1	SVIGRWEADRASYNEQF
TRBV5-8	ASSPRQGYEQY
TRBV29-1	SVGWTSYEQY
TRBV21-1	ASIDRVRNTEAF
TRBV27	ASSSGQLDTEAF
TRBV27	ASSFMGTEAF
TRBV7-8	ASSFTLYRAYTYEQY
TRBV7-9	ASSLAADKNIQY
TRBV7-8	ASSGLMDTEAF